These T cell receptor beta chains were read from a single sample in a study of regulatory T cells in long-lasting Graves disease. TCRdb re-derived calls from the multiplex PCR reads in MiXCR, one entry per CDR3 protein. The table includes approximately 300,000 distinct CDR3 sequences, 18% detected once. The source was peripheral blood mononuclear cells (PBMCs), collected at new diagnosis, from a patient treated with antithyroid drugs. Source of these receptors: a female donor with Graves disease. Both conserved end residues are part of each CDR3. A D gene is named only where the DNA matches it firmly. The listing skips clone size in some rows; elsewhere it reads once, few, many or a size class.

CDR3aa: CASRLTQGDTEAFF
CDR3nt: TGTGCCAGCAGACTTACCCAGGGGGACACTGAAGCTTTCTTT
d_gene: TRBD1
j_gene: TRBJ1-1
v_gene: TRBV12-3/TRBV12-4
abundance: .

CDR3aa: CASFRTGTSVYNEQFF
CDR3nt: TGTGCCAGTTTCAGGACCGGGACTAGCGTGTACAATGAGCAGTTCTTC
d_gene: TRBD2
j_gene: TRBJ2-1
v_gene: TRBV12-3/TRBV12-4
abundance: .

CDR3aa: CASSSKQGVLTDTQYF
CDR3nt: TGTGCCAGCAGCTCGAAACAGGGTGTTCTCACCGATACGCAGTATTTT
d_gene: .
j_gene: TRBJ2-3
v_gene: TRBV3-1
abundance: many

CDR3aa: CASSFGDSGNTIYF
CDR3nt: TGTGCCAGCAGTTTTGGAGACTCTGGAAACACCATATATTTT
d_gene: .
j_gene: TRBJ1-3
v_gene: TRBV12-3/TRBV12-4
abundance: .

CDR3aa: CASSQPGRSPRELFF
CDR3nt: TGCGCCAGCAGCCAACCGGGGAGGAGTCCCCGGGAGCTGTTTTTT
d_gene: .
j_gene: TRBJ2-2
v_gene: TRBV4-1
abundance: few

CDR3aa: CASSLWGRGGNEQFF
CDR3nt: TGTGCCAGCAGTTTATGGGGCAGGGGAGGCAATGAGCAGTTCTTC
d_gene: .
j_gene: TRBJ2-1
v_gene: TRBV28
abundance: .

CDR3aa: CASARALADTQYF
CDR3nt: TGTGCCAGCGCGAGGGCCCTCGCAGATACGCAGTATTTT
d_gene: .
j_gene: TRBJ2-3
v_gene: TRBV27
abundance: .

CDR3aa: CASTDYGGNTGELFF
CDR3nt: TGTGCCAGCACCGACTACGGGGGGAACACCGGGGAGCTGTTTTTT
d_gene: .
j_gene: TRBJ2-2
v_gene: TRBV6-1
abundance: many

CDR3aa: CASSLGGALSIEQYF
CDR3nt: TGTGCCAGCAGCTTGGGGGGGGCGCTGTCCATCGAGCAGTACTTC
d_gene: .
j_gene: TRBJ2-7
v_gene: TRBV5-5
abundance: many

CDR3aa: CASRSGRLSNTGELFF
CDR3nt: TGTGCCAGCAGGTCAGGGAGACTATCGAACACCGGGGAGCTGTTTTTT
d_gene: .
j_gene: TRBJ2-2
v_gene: TRBV12-3/TRBV12-4
abundance: many

CDR3aa: CASSVSHMDGQNIQYF
CDR3nt: TGTGCCAGCAGCGTAAGCCACATGGATGGCCAAAACATTCAGTACTTC
d_gene: .
j_gene: TRBJ2-4
v_gene: TRBV9
abundance: once

CDR3aa: CASSSSGTNPDTQYF
CDR3nt: TGTGCCAGCAGTTCCTCCGGGACTAACCCAGATACGCAGTATTTT
d_gene: TRBD2
j_gene: TRBJ2-3
v_gene: TRBV6-2/TRBV6-3
abundance: many

CDR3aa: CASSRLAGGTGELFF
CDR3nt: TGTGCCAGCAGTCGACTAGCGGGAGGGACCGGGGAGCTGTTTTTT
d_gene: TRBD2
j_gene: TRBJ2-2
v_gene: TRBV12-3/TRBV12-4
abundance: many

CDR3aa: CASSLVSINTGELFF
CDR3nt: TGCGCCAGCAGCTTGGTGTCAATAAACACCGGGGAGCTGTTTTTT
d_gene: .
j_gene: TRBJ2-2
v_gene: TRBV5-1
abundance: many

CDR3aa: CASTLRGEAYEQYF
CDR3nt: TGTGCCAGCACTTTACGAGGGGAAGCCTACGAGCAGTACTTC
d_gene: .
j_gene: TRBJ2-7
v_gene: TRBV6-2/TRBV6-3
abundance: many

CDR3aa: CASSKTGTDIQYF
CDR3nt: TGTGCCAGCAGTAAGACAGGGACGGACATTCAGTACTTC
d_gene: TRBD1
j_gene: TRBJ2-4
v_gene: TRBV28
abundance: many

CDR3aa: CSVDWSVNNEQFF
CDR3nt: TGCAGCGTTGACTGGTCAGTTAACAATGAGCAGTTCTTC
d_gene: .
j_gene: TRBJ2-1
v_gene: TRBV29-1
abundance: many

CDR3aa: CASSLGVDQPQHF
CDR3nt: TGTGCCAGCAGCTTAGGGGTGGATCAGCCCCAGCATTTT
d_gene: .
j_gene: TRBJ1-5
v_gene: TRBV11-2
abundance: many

CDR3aa: CASRDRTGLYNEQFF
CDR3nt: TGTGCCAGCAGAGATAGGACAGGGTTGTACAATGAGCAGTTCTTC
d_gene: TRBD1
j_gene: TRBJ2-1
v_gene: TRBV28
abundance: many

CDR3aa: CASRTPNADEQFF
CDR3nt: TGTGCCAGCAGAACCCCCAACGCCGATGAGCAGTTCTTC
d_gene: .
j_gene: TRBJ2-1
v_gene: TRBV6-2/TRBV6-3
abundance: .

CDR3aa: CASTPRTASGPNYNAQFF
CDR3nt: TGTGCCAGCACCCCCAGGACCGCTTCAGGCCCCAATTACAATGCGCAGTTCTTC
d_gene: .
j_gene: TRBJ2-1
v_gene: TRBV7-9
abundance: .

CDR3aa: CASRDSGSTPLQHF
CDR3nt: TGTGCCAGTAGAGATAGTGGGTCCACCCCTCTCCAGCATTTT
d_gene: .
j_gene: TRBJ1-5
v_gene: TRBV19
abundance: .

CDR3aa: CASSLGALDNEQFF
CDR3nt: TGTGCCAGCAGCTTAGGGGCCCTGGACAATGAGCAGTTCTTC
d_gene: .
j_gene: TRBJ2-1
v_gene: TRBV11-2
abundance: many

CDR3aa: CSATLAGRRSNQPQHF
CDR3nt: TGCAGTGCTACCTTAGCGGGGAGGAGAAGCAATCAGCCCCAGCATTTT
d_gene: .
j_gene: TRBJ1-5
v_gene: TRBV20-1
abundance: .

CDR3aa: CATSDFAGGAYEQYF
CDR3nt: TGTGCCACCAGTGATTTTGCGGGAGGGGCCTACGAGCAGTACTTC
d_gene: TRBD2
j_gene: TRBJ2-7
v_gene: TRBV24-1
abundance: many

CDR3aa: CASSLTRENTEAFF
CDR3nt: TGTGCCAGCAGTTTAACCAGGGAGAACACTGAAGCTTTCTTT
d_gene: .
j_gene: TRBJ1-1
v_gene: TRBV28
abundance: .

CDR3aa: CASSQALAGGQETQYF
CDR3nt: TGTGCCAGCAGCCAAGCCTTAGCGGGAGGACAAGAGACCCAGTACTTC
d_gene: TRBD2
j_gene: TRBJ2-5
v_gene: TRBV4-2
abundance: .

CDR3aa: CASSESGREETQYF
CDR3nt: TGCGCCAGCAGTGAGTCTGGGAGGGAAGAGACCCAGTACTTC
d_gene: TRBD2
j_gene: TRBJ2-5
v_gene: TRBV10-1
abundance: many

CDR3aa: CASSEAITREVSGELFF
CDR3nt: TGTGCCAGCAGTGAAGCGATCACGAGGGAGGTGTCCGGGGAGCTGTTTTTT
d_gene: .
j_gene: TRBJ2-2
v_gene: TRBV6-1
abundance: many

CDR3aa: CATSSHSYNEQFF
CDR3nt: TGTGCCACCAGCAGCCACAGCTACAATGAGCAGTTCTTC
d_gene: .
j_gene: TRBJ2-1
v_gene: TRBV15
abundance: many

CDR3aa: CASSATPTNTEAFF
CDR3nt: TGTGCCAGCTCGGCGACACCGACGAACACTGAAGCTTTCTTT
d_gene: .
j_gene: TRBJ1-1
v_gene: TRBV18
abundance: many

CDR3aa: CASRETGYRTDTQYF
CDR3nt: TGTGCCAGCAGGGAGACAGGATACCGCACAGATACGCAGTATTTT
d_gene: .
j_gene: TRBJ2-3
v_gene: TRBV6-1
abundance: few

CDR3aa: CASGIAGTTYEQYF
CDR3nt: TGTGCCAGTGGTATAGCGGGAACCACCTACGAGCAGTACTTC
d_gene: TRBD2
j_gene: TRBJ2-7
v_gene: TRBV19
abundance: many

CDR3aa: CASSYVRGGSNQPQHF
CDR3nt: TGTGCCAGCAGTTACGTCAGGGGGGGAAGCAATCAGCCCCAGCATTTT
d_gene: TRBD1
j_gene: TRBJ1-5
v_gene: TRBV6-2/TRBV6-3
abundance: many

CDR3aa: CASRVQGHNSPLHF
CDR3nt: TGCGCCAGCAGAGTCCAGGGGCATAATTCACCCCTCCACTTT
d_gene: .
j_gene: TRBJ1-6
v_gene: TRBV5-1
abundance: .

CDR3aa: CASSLFSSGRAHYYEQYF
CDR3nt: TGTGCCAGCAGTTTATTTTCTAGCGGGAGGGCCCATTACTACGAGCAGTACTTC
d_gene: TRBD2
j_gene: TRBJ2-7
v_gene: TRBV28
abundance: many

CDR3aa: CASSPPRGQITDTQYF
CDR3nt: TGTGCCAGCTCACCACCGAGGGGACAGATCACAGATACGCAGTATTTT
d_gene: TRBD1
j_gene: TRBJ2-3
v_gene: TRBV18
abundance: .

CDR3aa: CASSLRGTEAFF
CDR3nt: TGTGCCAGCAGCTTGAGGGGGACTGAAGCTTTCTTT
d_gene: .
j_gene: TRBJ1-1
v_gene: TRBV5-1
abundance: many

CDR3aa: CASSIALAFAGNEQFF
CDR3nt: TGCGCCAGCAGCATCGCTCTGGCGTTCGCCGGGAATGAGCAGTTCTTC
d_gene: .
j_gene: TRBJ2-1
v_gene: TRBV4-1
abundance: .

CDR3aa: CSAKSGSGTGELFF
CDR3nt: TGCAGTGCCAAGAGCGGGAGCGGCACCGGGGAGCTGTTTTTT
d_gene: TRBD2
j_gene: TRBJ2-2
v_gene: TRBV20-1
abundance: many

CDR3aa: CAWDGTSTSYEQYF
CDR3nt: TGTGCCTGGGATGGGACGTCCACTTCCTACGAGCAGTACTTC
d_gene: .
j_gene: TRBJ2-7
v_gene: TRBV30
abundance: many

CDR3aa: CASSQGLAVRATGELFF
CDR3nt: TGCGCCAGCAGCCAAGGACTAGCGGTCAGAGCTACCGGGGAGCTGTTTTTT
d_gene: TRBD2
j_gene: TRBJ2-2
v_gene: TRBV4-1
abundance: once

CDR3aa: CSAWTSGQETQYF
CDR3nt: TGCAGTGCTTGGACTAGCGGCCAAGAGACCCAGTACTTC
d_gene: TRBD2
j_gene: TRBJ2-5
v_gene: TRBV20-1
abundance: many

CDR3aa: CASSVGAGRQPEAFF
CDR3nt: TGTGCCAGCAGCGTAGGCGCGGGGCGGCAGCCTGAAGCTTTCTTT
d_gene: .
j_gene: TRBJ1-1
v_gene: TRBV9
abundance: .

CDR3aa: CASSSYRQGGEGGYTF
CDR3nt: TGTGCCAGCAGTTCCTATAGACAGGGAGGCGAGGGTGGCTACACCTTC
d_gene: TRBD1
j_gene: TRBJ1-2
v_gene: TRBV27
abundance: .

CDR3aa: CASSLTTSNQPQHF
CDR3nt: TGTGCCAGCAGTTTAACGACTAGCAATCAGCCCCAGCATTTT
d_gene: .
j_gene: TRBJ1-5
v_gene: TRBV28
abundance: .

CDR3aa: CASSPVGMDRLNTDTQYF
CDR3nt: TGTGCCAGCAGCCCCGTGGGGATGGACAGATTGAACACAGATACGCAGTATTTT
d_gene: .
j_gene: TRBJ2-3
v_gene: TRBV7-9
abundance: few

CDR3aa: CASTTGTDEAFF
CDR3nt: TGTGCCAGCACTACCGGGACGGACGAAGCTTTCTTT
d_gene: .
j_gene: TRBJ1-1
v_gene: TRBV6-1
abundance: many

CDR3aa: CASSSSGMNTEAFF
CDR3nt: TGTGCCAGCAGTTCCTCAGGGATGAACACTGAAGCTTTCTTT
d_gene: .
j_gene: TRBJ1-1
v_gene: TRBV12-3/TRBV12-4
abundance: many

CDR3aa: CASSPQQGARYNEQFF
CDR3nt: TGTGCCAGCTCACCGCAACAGGGAGCACGGTACAATGAGCAGTTCTTC
d_gene: .
j_gene: TRBJ2-1
v_gene: TRBV18
abundance: .

CDR3aa: CASSSGLANEQFF
CDR3nt: TGTGCCAGCAGTTCAGGACTAGCCAATGAGCAGTTCTTC
d_gene: TRBD2
j_gene: TRBJ2-1
v_gene: TRBV12-3/TRBV12-4
abundance: few

CDR3aa: CASSHGQGRRLNTEAFF
CDR3nt: TGTGCCAGCAGTCATGGACAGGGGAGGCGGCTGAACACTGAAGCTTTCTTT
d_gene: TRBD1
j_gene: TRBJ1-1
v_gene: TRBV28
abundance: .

CDR3aa: CASSFTGGVTGELFF
CDR3nt: TGTGCCAGCAGCTTTACAGGGGGGGTCACCGGGGAGCTGTTTTTT
d_gene: .
j_gene: TRBJ2-2
v_gene: TRBV11-2
abundance: once

CDR3aa: CASGYLAAGYTF
CDR3nt: TGTGCCAGCGGATACTTGGCGGCTGGCTACACCTTC
d_gene: .
j_gene: TRBJ1-2
v_gene: TRBV11-2
abundance: many

CDR3aa: CASSIDLGGRADEQFF
CDR3nt: TGTGCCAGTAGTATAGATCTGGGAGGGAGGGCCGATGAGCAGTTCTTC
d_gene: TRBD2
j_gene: TRBJ2-1
v_gene: TRBV19
abundance: few

CDR3aa: CASRFLRQTPSNTEAFF
CDR3nt: TGTGCCAGTAGGTTTCTAAGACAGACACCCTCGAACACTGAAGCTTTCTTT
d_gene: .
j_gene: TRBJ1-1
v_gene: TRBV19
abundance: .

CDR3aa: CATERLGTSGIGEQYF
CDR3nt: TGTGCCACCGAACGTCTTGGGACTAGCGGGATAGGCGAGCAGTACTTC
d_gene: TRBD2
j_gene: TRBJ2-7
v_gene: TRBV28
abundance: many

CDR3aa: CASSDRDRGLYEQYF
CDR3nt: TGTGCCAGCAGCGACCGGGACAGGGGCCTCTACGAGCAGTACTTC
d_gene: TRBD1
j_gene: TRBJ2-7
v_gene: TRBV7-9
abundance: many